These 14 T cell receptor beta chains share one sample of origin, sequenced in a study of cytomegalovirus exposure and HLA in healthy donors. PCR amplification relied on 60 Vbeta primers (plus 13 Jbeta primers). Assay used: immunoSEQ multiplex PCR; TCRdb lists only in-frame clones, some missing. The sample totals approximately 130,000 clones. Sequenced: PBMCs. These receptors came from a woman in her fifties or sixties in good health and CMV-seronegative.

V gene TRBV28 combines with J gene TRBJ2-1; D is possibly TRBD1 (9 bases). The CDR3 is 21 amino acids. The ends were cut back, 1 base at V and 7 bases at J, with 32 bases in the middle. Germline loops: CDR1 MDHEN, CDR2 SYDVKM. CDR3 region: CASSLLVLGQGGEREWNEQFF. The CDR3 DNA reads TGTGCCAGCAGTTTATTGGTTCTGGGACAGGGCGGCGAGCGGGAGTGGAATGAGCAGTTCTTC.

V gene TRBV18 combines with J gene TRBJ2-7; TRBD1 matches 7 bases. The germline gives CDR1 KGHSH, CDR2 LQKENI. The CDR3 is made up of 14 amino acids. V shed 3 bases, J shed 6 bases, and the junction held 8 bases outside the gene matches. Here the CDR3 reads CASSPKDRVFEQYF. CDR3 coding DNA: TGTGCCAGCTCACCGAAAGACAGGGTGTTCGAGCAGTACTTC.

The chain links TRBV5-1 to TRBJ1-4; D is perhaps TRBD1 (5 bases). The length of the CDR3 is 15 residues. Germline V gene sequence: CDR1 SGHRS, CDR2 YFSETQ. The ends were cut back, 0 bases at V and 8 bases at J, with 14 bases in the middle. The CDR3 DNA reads TGCGCCAGCAGCTTGGCAGGGAGGTCTTTGGAAAAACTGTTTTTT. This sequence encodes CASSLAGRSLEKLFF. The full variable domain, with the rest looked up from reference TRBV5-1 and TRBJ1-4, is KAGVTQTPRYLIKTRGQQVTLSCSPISGHRSVSWYQQTPGQGLQFLFEYFSETQRNKGNFPGRFSGRQFSNSRSEMNVSTLELGDSALYLCASSLAGRSLEKLFFGSGTQLSVL.

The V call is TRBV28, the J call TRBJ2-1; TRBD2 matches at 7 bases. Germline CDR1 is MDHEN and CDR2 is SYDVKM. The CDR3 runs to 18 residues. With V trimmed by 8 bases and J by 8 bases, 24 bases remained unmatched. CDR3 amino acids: CASLPPPSSGRAYDEQFF. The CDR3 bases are TGTGCCAGCCTCCCACCTCCCTCTAGTGGGAGGGCCTATGATGAGCAGTTCTTC.

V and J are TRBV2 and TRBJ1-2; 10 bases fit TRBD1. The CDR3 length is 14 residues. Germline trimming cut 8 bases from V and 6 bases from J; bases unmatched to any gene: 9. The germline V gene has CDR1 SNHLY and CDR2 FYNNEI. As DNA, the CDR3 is TGTGCCAGCCCGAGGGACAGGGGATCGCATGGCTACACCTTC. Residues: CASPRDRGSHGYTF. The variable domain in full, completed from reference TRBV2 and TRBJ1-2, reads EPEVTQTPSHQVTQMGQEVILRCVPISNHLYFYWYRQILGQKVEFLVSFYNNEISEKSEIFDDQFSVERPDGSNFTLKIRSTKLEDSAMYFCASPRDRGSHGYTFGSGTRLTVV.

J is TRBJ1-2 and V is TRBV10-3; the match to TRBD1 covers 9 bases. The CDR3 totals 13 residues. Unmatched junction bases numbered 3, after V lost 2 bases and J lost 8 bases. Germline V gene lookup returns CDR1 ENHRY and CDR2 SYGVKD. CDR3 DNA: TGTGCCATCAGTGAGACAGGGGGCTGGGGCTACACCTTC. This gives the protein CAISETGGWGYTF.

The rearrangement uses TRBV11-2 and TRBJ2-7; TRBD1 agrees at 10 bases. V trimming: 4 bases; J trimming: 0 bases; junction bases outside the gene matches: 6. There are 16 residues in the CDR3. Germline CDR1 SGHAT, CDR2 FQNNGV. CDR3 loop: CASSYTDRGFSYEQYF. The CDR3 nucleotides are TGTGCCAGCAGCTATACGGACAGGGGGTTCTCCTACGAGCAGTACTTC.

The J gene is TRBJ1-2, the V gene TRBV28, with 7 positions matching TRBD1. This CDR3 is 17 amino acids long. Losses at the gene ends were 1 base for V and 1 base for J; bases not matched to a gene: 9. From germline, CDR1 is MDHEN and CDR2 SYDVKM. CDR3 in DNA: TGTGCCAGCAGTTTATTAATTCCGGGACAGATTAACTATGGCTACACCTTC. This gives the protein CASSLLIPGQINYGYTF.

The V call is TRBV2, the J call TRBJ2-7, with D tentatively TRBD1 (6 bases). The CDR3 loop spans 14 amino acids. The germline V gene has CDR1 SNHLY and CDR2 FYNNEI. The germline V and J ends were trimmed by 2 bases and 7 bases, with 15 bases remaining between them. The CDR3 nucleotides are TGTGCCAGCAGTGAACAGGGGTGGAAAGGGGAGCAGTACTTC. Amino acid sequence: CASSEQGWKGEQYF.

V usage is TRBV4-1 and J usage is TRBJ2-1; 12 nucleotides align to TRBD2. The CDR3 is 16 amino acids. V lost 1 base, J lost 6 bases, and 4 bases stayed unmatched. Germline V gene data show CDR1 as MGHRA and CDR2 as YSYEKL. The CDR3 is CASSQATSGGLNEQFF. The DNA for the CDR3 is TGCGCCAGCAGCCAAGCGACTAGCGGGGGCCTCAATGAGCAGTTCTTC.

The chain's CDR3 is CASSLDSPDRENTGELFF. CDR3 DNA: TGTGCCAGCAGCTTAGACTCTCCCGACAGGGAAAACACCGGGGAGCTGTTTTTT. The chain links TRBV11-3 to TRBJ2-2, with 7 bases aligning to TRBD1. This CDR3 comprises 18 residues. The germline V gene has CDR1 SGHNT and CDR2 YENEEA. V lost 0 bases and J lost 2; bases outside the gene matches: 9. Looking up the rest from reference TRBV11-3 and TRBJ2-2 gives the full variable domain: EAGVVQSPRYKIIEKKQPVAFWCNPISGHNTLYWYLQNLGQGPELLIRYENEEAVDDSQLPKDRFSAERLKGVDSTLKIQPAELGDSAVYLCASSLDSPDRENTGELFFGEGSRLTVL.

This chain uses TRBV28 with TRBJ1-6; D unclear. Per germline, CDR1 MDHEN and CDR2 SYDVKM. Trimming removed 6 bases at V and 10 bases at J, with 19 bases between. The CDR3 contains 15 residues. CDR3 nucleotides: TGTGCCAGCAGCGAATCCGCCGGGCGGGAGTCACCCCTCCACTTT. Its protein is CASSESAGRESPLHF.

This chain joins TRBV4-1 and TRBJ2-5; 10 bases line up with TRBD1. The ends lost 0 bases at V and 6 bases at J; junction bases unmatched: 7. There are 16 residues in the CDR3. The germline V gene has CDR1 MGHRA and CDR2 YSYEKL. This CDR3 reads CASSQDRTGGSKTQYF. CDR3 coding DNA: TGCGCCAGCAGCCAAGACAGGACAGGGGGATCGAAGACCCAGTACTTC.

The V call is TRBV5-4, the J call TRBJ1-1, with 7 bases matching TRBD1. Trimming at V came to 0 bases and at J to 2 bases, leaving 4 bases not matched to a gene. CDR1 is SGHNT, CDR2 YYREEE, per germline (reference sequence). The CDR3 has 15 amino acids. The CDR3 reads CASSLAGTANTEAFF. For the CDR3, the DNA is TGTGCCAGCAGCTTGGCCGGGACAGCCAACACTGAAGCTTTCTTT.